The 9 T cell receptor beta chains below all came from one sample that was sequenced in a study of cytomegalovirus exposure and HLA in healthy donors. It was with 60 Vbeta and 13 Jbeta primers that the PCR ran. TCRdb keeps only in-frame clones here, not all; method: immunoSEQ multiplex PCR. Of a few hundred thousand clones in the sample, roughly 70% were seen once. Specimen: PBMCs. These receptor sequences come from a female donor in good health and CMV-seronegative.

The rearrangement links TRBV4-1 to TRBJ1-5; no firm D call. Looked up from germline, CDR1 is MGHRA and CDR2 is YSYEKL. With 0 bases removed from V and 0 bases from J, the gap between germline ends came to 9 bases. This CDR3 region has 16 residues. CDR3 in amino acids: CASSQEVSFSNQPQHF. The DNA of the CDR3 is TGCGCCAGCAGCCAAGAAGTCAGTTTTAGCAATCAGCCCCAGCATTTT.

The chain joins TRBV4-1 to TRBJ2-3; 8 positions agree with TRBD2. The V gene end was trimmed by 6 bases and the J gene end by 1 base; junction bases not matched to a gene: 12. Germline assignment: CDR1 MGHRA and CDR2 YSYEKL. The CDR3 totals 17 residues. The CDR3 protein is CASRSYKRESGTDTQYF. CDR3 nucleotides: TGCGCCAGCAGATCTTATAAGCGGGAGTCGGGCACAGATACGCAGTATTTT.

V gene TRBV10-1 combines with J gene TRBJ2-5; maybe TRBD2 (5 bases). Trimming took 3 bases from V and 11 from J, leaving 13 bases between them. The CDR3 runs to 12 residues. From germline, CDR1 is WNHNN and CDR2 SYGVQD (reference sequence). CDR3 sequence (DNA): TGCGCCAGCAGTGATCTTAACGGGGAGCAGTACTTC. Its translation: CASSDLNGEQYF.

The gene calls are TRBV27 and TRBJ2-7; 10 positions match TRBD2. The CDR3 is 19 residues long. V shed 5 bases, J shed 2 bases, and the junction held 18 bases outside the gene matches. From germline, CDR1 is MNHEY and CDR2 SMNVEV (reference sequence). As DNA, the CDR3 is TGTGCCAGCAGTATCCCGGGACTAGCGAGACTTAGTAGGGCCTACGAGCAGTACTTC. Protein sequence: CASSIPGLARLSRAYEQYF.

Remarks on this clone: This sample includes further DNA sequences coding for the same CDR3. The chain uses TRBV25-1 and TRBJ2-5; 10 bases line up with TRBD2. Germline V CDR1 and CDR2: MGHDK, SYGVNS. The CDR3 extends over 15 amino acids. V lost 1 base, J lost 4 bases, and 3 bases stayed unmatched. The CDR3 here is CASSEFLAGAETQYF. CDR3 nucleotide sequence: TGTGCCAGCAGTGAATTCCTAGCGGGGGCAGAGACCCAGTACTTC.

The genes are TRBV7-9 and TRBJ2-5; D not certain. Trimming pared 3 bases from V and 2 bases from J, leaving 10 bases between. CDR1 is SEHNR and CDR2 is FQNEAQ in the germline V gene (reference sequence). The CDR3 consists of 14 residues. CDR3 nucleotides: TGTGCCAGCAGCTTGGTCGGTCCGCAAGAGACCCAGTACTTC. Encoded protein: CASSLVGPQETQYF.

The chain carries TRBV27 and TRBJ1-2; possibly TRBD1 for D (5 bases). V was cut by 0 bases and J by 4 bases, with 15 bases left in between. Germline lookup yields CDR1 MNHEY and CDR2 SMNVEV (reference sequence). This CDR3 comprises 16 residues. The CDR3 loop reads CASSLSPPGNGYGYTF. The CDR3 DNA follows: TGTGCCAGCAGTTTATCCCCCCCAGGGAATGGCTATGGCTACACCTTC.

A remark on this clone: Other DNA sequences in this sample translate to the same CDR3. The gene calls are TRBV6-5 and TRBJ1-6, with TRBD1 as a possible D gene (5 bases). This CDR3 has 15 residues. Germline V gene lookup returns CDR1 MNHEY and CDR2 SVGAGI. V was trimmed by 6 bases and J by 6 bases, leaving 15 bases between them. Here the CDR3 DNA reads TGTGCCAGCAGAACCATCACAGGTTTTAATTCACCCCTCCACTTT. Protein product: CASRTITGFNSPLHF.

J is TRBJ2-3 and V is TRBV19; D ambiguous. The V gene's germline CDR1 is LNHDA and CDR2 SQIVND (reference sequence). The V gene lost 4 bases and the J gene lost 4 bases, with 9 bases spanning the gap. The length of the CDR3 is 13 residues. The CDR3 DNA sequence: TGTGCCAGTAGTAACCGGGTGGCAGATACGCAGTATTTT. It is translated as CASSNRVADTQYF.